This T cell receptor beta chain was retrieved from a study of shared T cell receptors in the human thymus. The data were produced by immunoSEQ multiplex PCR, yet TCRdb's version contains in-frame clones alone and is incomplete. The sample holds about 710,000 clones, about 87% seen once. The sample also formed part of further work on human thymus T cells. That paper adds: Resections from corrective heart surgery supplied the thymus tissue.

The TCR was taken from a boy younger than two with a congenital heart defect. Sequences were obtained from thymocytes.

The CDR3 reads CAWSTPPGQGTQPQHF. For the CDR3, the DNA is TGTGCCTGGAGTACCCCACCAGGACAGGGAACTCAGCCCCAGCATTTT. The chain uses TRBV30 and TRBJ1-5; 8 positions match TRBD1. The V gene end was trimmed by 2 bases and the J gene end by 6 bases; junction bases not matched to a gene: 12. Germline V gene sequence: CDR1 GTSNPN, CDR2 SVGIG (reference sequence). CDR3 length equals 16 residues.